This T cell receptor (beta chain) was observed in a study of Ad26.COV2.S vaccination and SARS-CoV-2 variants. The overall study: Intramuscular Ad26.COV2.S doses were given once or twice, 56 days apart. The study, taken as a whole, reports: Individuals receiving vaccine had higher spike-specific TCR breadth than placebo recipients did.

The method was immunoSEQ multiplex PCR; TCRdb's version includes in-frame clones alone and lacks a portion of them. The sample includes about 440,000 clones, around nine tenths of them seen just once. As for this clone: What it binds is not known.

The treatment was: roughly 19 received Ad26.COV2.S at low or high dose, single or two shots; 5 received placebo; per-sample allocation not given. Sampling took place 63 days after the first vaccine or placebo injection. Ad26 vector vaccine expressed Wuhan-strain SARS-CoV-2 spike. The receptor's source is a person aged 18 to 59 who received the Ad26.COV2.S COVID-19 vaccine or a placebo. Sequences were derived from peripheral blood, sampled in a trial of Ad26.COV2.S vaccine versus placebo.

CDR3 nucleotide sequence: TGTGCCTGGAGTGTTGGGACAGGGTTTAGGGACACCGGGGAGCTGTTTTTT. Protein: CAWSVGTGFRDTGELFF. The chain recombines TRBV30 with TRBJ2-2; 9 bases are a match to TRBD1. V shed 0 bases, J shed 3 bases, and the junction held 8 bases outside the gene matches. CDR3 length: 17 amino acids. Germline CDR1 reads GTSNPN; CDR2 reads SVGIG (reference sequence).